These 27 T cell receptor beta chains were sequenced from one sample in a study of CXCR3-negative and CXCR3-positive naive CD8 T cells (dated 2019 in TCRdb). Broader findings and caveats from the paper: TRB CDR3s from CXCR3-positive naive cells showed higher hydrophobicity (lower Kidera factor 4), lower energy, and higher strength and volume indices than CXCR3-negative naive cells.

Which antigens these TCRs recognize remains unknown. TCRdb lists the instrument as NextSeq 550. The Human TCR Profiling Kit (MiLaboratory) was used to make UMI-labeled 5' RACE TRB cDNA libraries. The reads underwent TCRdb reprocessing, giving one record for each CDR3 protein sequence and no DNA. The data table for this sample lists about 120,000 distinct CDR3 sequences. About 0.35% of the sample is taken by the ten largest. The sequencing input was naive CXCR3+ CD8+ T cells from blood. In light of the paper, this sample's cell subset or site label describes: CD45RO-CCR7+CD27+CD95- naive CD8+ T cells expressing CXCR3 (TNR3+). The receptors originated from a human donor in good health. Some clones in this sample may be carry-over from other donors' samples.

The chain links TRBV29-1 to TRBJ2-7; TCRdb returns TRBD1, unconfirmable since there is no DNA. Germline V lookup: CDR1 SQVTM, CDR2 ANQGSEA. There are 21 residues in the CDR3. CDR3 sequence reads: CSVEGGRDRNRLPILFYEQYF.

The chain links TRBV28 to TRBJ2-1; the D call of TRBD2 rests on TCRdb alone, since no DNA is present to check it. The germline CDR1 and CDR2 sequences are MDHEN and SYDVKM. The CDR3 totals 15 residues. This chain's CDR3 is CASTRLAGGYNEQFF.

The rearrangement links TRBV27 to TRBJ1-4; the TRBD1 assignment by TCRdb is unverifiable without DNA. The CDR3 covers 14 residues. Germline V gene sequence: CDR1 MNHEY, CDR2 SMNVEV (reference sequence). The chain's CDR3 is CASRRTGGNEKLFF.

The rearrangement links TRBV6-5 to TRBJ2-7; TCRdb indicates TRBD1, and absent DNA this call remains unverified. CDR1 MNHEY and CDR2 SVGAGI come from the germline V gene. The CDR3 consists of 11 residues. CDR3 sequence reads: CASSLGAGQYF.

The chain combines TRBV28 with TRBJ2-4. The CDR3 totals 15 residues. Germline-derived CDR1 and CDR2 are MDHEN and SYDVKM. The CDR3 reads CASSFRGLAKNIQYF.

The chain employs TRBV18 and TRBJ2-2; there is no DNA to check the TCRdb D call of TRBD1. The CDR3 is 16 residues long. The germline gives CDR1 KGHSH, CDR2 LQKENI. CDR3 sequence: CASTEWTGGSTGELFF. Together with reference TRBV18 and TRBJ2-2, the CDR3 gives the full variable domain: NAGVMQNPRHLVRRRGQEARLRCSPMKGHSHVYWYRQLPEEGLKFMVYLQKENIIDESGMPKERFSAEFPKEGPSILRIQQVVRGDSAAYFCASTEWTGGSTGELFFGEGSRLTVL.

The chain is built from TRBV6-5 and TRBJ2-1; TCRdb's D gene call, TRBD2, goes unchecked for lack of DNA. The CDR3 extends over 19 amino acids. Germline V lookup: CDR1 MNHEY, CDR2 SVGAGI. CDR3 region: CASSYSPGLAGGQWQEQFF.

The gene calls are TRBV7-8 and TRBJ2-3. In germline, CDR1 is SGHVS, CDR2 FQNEAQ. The CDR3 is 14 residues long. The CDR3 protein is CASSLVLGTDTQYF.

J is TRBJ2-7 and V is TRBV28; TCRdb proposes TRBD1, but this gene call is untestable without DNA. CDR1 is MDHEN, CDR2 SYDVKM, per germline. The CDR3 runs to 13 residues. CDR3 protein: CASSGQGLNEQYF.

The chain recombines TRBV6-5 with TRBJ2-1; TCRdb indicates TRBD2, and absent DNA this call remains unverified. Germline CDR1 reads MNHEY; CDR2 reads SVGAGI. The CDR3 is 16 amino acids. CDR3 sequence reads: CASSYSIGEGFNEQFF.

The chain uses TRBV6-6 and TRBJ2-5; the D gene TCRdb calls, TRBD2, cannot be checked with no DNA. Per the germline V gene, CDR1 is MNHNY and CDR2 is SVGAGI (reference sequence). CDR3 length: 16 residues. CDR3 amino acids: CASSSALAGGGETQYF.

The CDR3 loop is CASSQEGTGTGTYEQYF. The chain has TRBV4-1 and TRBJ2-7; TCRdb selects TRBD1, and the lack of DNA leaves this call unchecked. CDR1 MGHRA and CDR2 YSYEKL come from the germline V gene. This CDR3 is 17 amino acids long.

The CDR3 reads CASSFGTASYGYTF. The chain is built from TRBV12-3 or TRBV12-4 and TRBJ1-2; no DNA is available, so the TRBD1 call from TCRdb remains unchecked. This CDR3 is built from 14 residues.

The rearrangement links TRBV4-1 to TRBJ1-2; the TCRdb D gene call, TRBD1, has no DNA to confirm it. Per the germline V gene, CDR1 is MGHRA and CDR2 is YSYEKL. The CDR3 has 14 residues. The CDR3 here is CASSQTQGVDGYTF.

The J gene is TRBJ1-3, the V gene TRBV28; TCRdb's D gene call, TRBD1, goes unchecked for lack of DNA. The CDR3 length is 16 residues. Per germline, CDR1 MDHEN and CDR2 SYDVKM. The CDR3 loop reads CASSDIDRVSGNTIYF.

The chain recombines TRBV5-1 with TRBJ2-5; as DNA is missing, the TRBD2 call by TCRdb cannot be tested. This CDR3 comprises 17 residues. Germline assignment: CDR1 SGHRS and CDR2 YFSETQ. The CDR3 is CASHSGGTYSGQETQYF.

This chain joins TRBV14 and TRBJ2-5; without DNA, the TCRdb call of TRBD1 cannot be checked. The CDR3 has 19 residues. Per the germline V gene, CDR1 is SGHDN and CDR2 is FVKESK. The CDR3 region is CASSQGAYAERQGSGTQYF.

This chain connects TRBV12-5 to TRBJ2-5. The CDR3 loop spans 15 amino acids. Germline assignment: CDR1 LGHNT and CDR2 FRNRAP. The CDR3 sequence is CASGLVPSDQETQYF. Filled out from reference TRBV12-5 and TRBJ2-5, the complete variable domain reads DARVTQTPRHKVTEMGQEVTMRCQPILGHNTVFWYRQTMMQGLELLAYFRNRAPLDDSGMPKDRFSAEMPDATLATLKIQPSEPRDSAVYFCASGLVPSDQETQYFGPGTRLLVL.

The chain couples TRBV15 to TRBJ2-3. The CDR3 is 13 residues long. Germline assignment: CDR1 LNHNV and CDR2 YYDKDF (reference sequence). CDR3 protein: CATSTDHTDTQYF.

The rearrangement uses TRBV27 and TRBJ1-1; TCRdb's D gene call, TRBD1, goes unchecked for lack of DNA. The CDR3 extends over 16 amino acids. The germline CDR1 and CDR2 sequences are MNHEY and SMNVEV (reference sequence). The CDR3 region is CASSLSRGTGSAEAFF.

This chain uses TRBV5-1 with TRBJ2-5; TCRdb's assignment of TRBD1 cannot be checked, as there is no DNA. Germline assignment: CDR1 SGHRS and CDR2 YFSETQ. The CDR3 length is 16 residues. CDR3 sequence: CASSPGPGQLQETQYF. The complete variable domain, with remaining parts taken from reference TRBV5-1 and TRBJ2-5, reads KAGVTQTPRYLIKTRGQQVTLSCSPISGHRSVSWYQQTPGQGLQFLFEYFSETQRNKGNFPGRFSGRQFSNSRSEMNVSTLELGDSALYLCASSPGPGQLQETQYFGPGTRLLVL.

The V and J genes are TRBV4-2 and TRBJ1-1; TCRdb returns TRBD1, unconfirmable since there is no DNA. Germline CDR1 and CDR2: LGHNA and YNFKEQ. There are 18 residues in the CDR3. Here the CDR3 reads CASSQEVPGTLGDTEAFF.

The chain has TRBV29-1 and TRBJ2-1; TCRdb gives TRBD2 as the D gene, but with no DNA this cannot be confirmed. Germline CDR1 SQVTM, CDR2 ANQGSEA. The CDR3 sequence is 14 residues long. The CDR3 sequence: CSVEIRLGGNEQFF.

The V and J genes are TRBV29-1 and TRBJ2-7. Per germline, CDR1 SQVTM and CDR2 ANQGSEA. CDR3 size: 13 residues. CDR3 amino acids: CSVEATSSYEQYF.

The chain recombines TRBV7-9 with TRBJ2-3. CDR1 and CDR2 from the germline V gene are SEHNR and FQNEAQ (reference sequence). The CDR3 contains 15 residues. This CDR3 is CASSLLLAGTDTQYF.

The gene calls are TRBV7-9 and TRBJ2-1. The CDR3 is 15 amino acids. Germline CDR1 and CDR2: SEHNR and FQNEAQ (reference sequence). This CDR3 is CASRLRQGSYNEQFF. The full variable domain, rest sourced from reference TRBV7-9 and TRBJ2-1, is DTGVSQNPRHKITKRGQNVTFRCDPISEHNRLYWYRQTLGQGPEFLTYFQNEAQLEKSRLLSDRFSAERPKGSFSTLEIQRTEQGDSAMYLCASRLRQGSYNEQFFGPGTRLTVL.

The rearrangement links TRBV6-2 or TRBV6-3 to TRBJ2-3. CDR1 and CDR2 from the germline V gene are MNHEY and SVGEGT. The CDR3 consists of 13 residues. The CDR3 is CASSRTRTDTQYF.